This T cell receptor beta chain came from a study of T cells in Graves' hyperthyroidism and ophthalmopathy. Germline CDR1 MGHRA, CDR2 YSYEKL. Trimming pared 0 bases from V and 2 bases from J, leaving 10 bases between. The CDR3 sequence is 15 residues long. Thyroid ultrasound and orbital computed tomography, with clinical symptoms and serum thyroxine and TRAb, informed diagnoses. Amplified TCR beta CDR3 regions came from RNA transcripts. The study used the HTBI primer set for a first-round RT-PCR of the TCR CDR3. MiXCR, run by TCRdb on the multiplex PCR reads, gives a single entry per CDR3 protein. In the table there are around 450,000 distinct CDR3 sequences, roughly 14% of which are singletons. This clonotype came up many times. The antigen is not known. Notes on the study in general: A 13 V-J signature model discriminated ophthalmopathy versus stable hyperthyroidism.

The sequencing sample was made of blood. This receptor was identified in a woman under 30 with Graves' hyperthyroidism. The J gene is TRBJ1-2, the V gene TRBV4-1; D call uncertain. The chain's CDR3 is CASSQDALGNYGYTF. CDR3 coding DNA: TGCGCCAGCAGCCAAGATGCGCTGGGGAACTATGGCTACACCTTC.